This passage covers 4 T cell receptor beta chains from one sample sequenced in a study of post-analysis software for immune sequencing data. Unique-molecular-identifier-tagged TCR beta cDNA libraries were used. A single record per CDR3 protein comes from TCRdb applying MiXCR to the PCR reads. In the table there are fewer than 600,000 distinct CDR3 sequences, 45% of which are singletons. General study points: Controls had lower frequencies than patients of a few TRBV segments, which included TRBV5-6, TRBV5-1 and TRBV20-1.

These receptors lack a known antigen. Sequenced sample: blood. The receptors shown here come from a girl aged 10 to 17 with multiple sclerosis.

The table lists this clonotype with a few counts. The V call is TRBV12-3 or TRBV12-4, the J call TRBJ2-5; TRBD2 matches 9 bases. Germline trimming cut 7 bases from V and 6 bases from J; bases unmatched to any gene: 6. The CDR3 is 13 residues long. CDR3 residues: CASIIAGEKTQYF. As DNA, the CDR3 is TGTGCCAGCATCATAGCGGGAGAAAAGACCCAGTACTTC.

In this sample, this clonotype turned up a few times. This chain joins TRBV4-1 and TRBJ1-5, with unresolved D. CDR1 is MGHRA and CDR2 is YSYEKL in the germline V gene. This CDR3 is 14 amino acids long. The ends were cut back, 4 bases at V and 12 bases at J, with 19 bases in the middle. The chain's CDR3 is CASSPHVAEKLQHF. In nucleotides, the CDR3 is TGCGCCAGCAGCCCCCATGTGGCGGAGAAGCTCCAGCATTTT.

This rearrangement joins TRBV29-1 to TRBJ2-3, with 9 bases identical to TRBD1. CDR3 length: 18 residues. Germline CDR1 SQVTM, CDR2 ANQGSEA. V dropped 5 bases and J dropped 5; count of bases not matched to a gene: 20. The CDR3 sequence: CSVPRDRGIAWGGDTQYF. The CDR3 DNA is TGCAGCGTTCCCCGCGACAGGGGGATTGCTTGGGGGGGAGATACGCAGTATTTT.

The chain employs TRBV4-1 and TRBJ1-5; 9 bases are a match to TRBD1. The CDR3 runs to 16 residues. Unmatched junction bases numbered 8, after V lost 1 base and J lost 7 bases. In germline, CDR1 is MGHRA, CDR2 YSYEKL. This chain's CDR3 is CASSQAQGARGQPQHF. The CDR3, as DNA: TGCGCCAGCAGCCAAGCACAGGGGGCCCGTGGGCAGCCCCAGCATTTT.